Listed below are T cell receptor beta chains from one sample, sequenced in a study of blood T cell repertoires in COVID-19. Clones were sequenced by immunoSEQ multiplex PCR, and TCRdb holds only the in-frame ones, with some missing. The table includes 200,000 to 250,000 clones, more than 75% detected once. The sample was peripheral blood. Receptors originate from a human donor in a cohort sampled during active COVID-19. Each CDR3 is given with its conserved first and last residue. D genes are given only for firm matches. Size tells how often a clone was seen (once, few, many) or the class of an expanded clone, and some rows leave it out.

V gene,clone size,J gene,D gene,CDR3 protein,CDR3 DNA
TRBV6-6,NA,TRBJ2-2,NA,CATEPSTGELFF,TGTGCCACAGAACCCTCCACCGGGGAGCTGTTTTTT
TRBV5-1,NA,TRBJ2-2,TRBD2,CASSLRPSGDTGELFF,TGCGCCAGCAGCTTGAGGCCTAGCGGGGACACCGGGGAGCTGTTTTTT
TRBV11-3,few,TRBJ2-1,NA,CASGSRYNEQFF,TGTGCCAGCGGGAGCCGATACAATGAGCAGTTCTTC
TRBV7-2,NA,TRBJ2-7,TRBD2,CASSFWGERGYEQYF,TGTGCCAGCAGCTTCTGGGGGGAGCGGGGTTACGAGCAGTACTTC
TRBV3-1/TRBV3-2,NA,TRBJ1-2,TRBD1,CASSPAGGLYGYTF,TGTGCCAGCAGCCCGGCAGGGGGCCTTTATGGCTACACCTTC
TRBV11-2,NA,TRBJ2-7,TRBD1,CASSLGPGGYEQYF,TGTGCCAGCAGCTTAGGTCCAGGGGGCTACGAGCAGTACTTC
TRBV23-1,NA,TRBJ2-7,NA,CASSQSQGGYEQYF,TGCGCCAGCAGTCAATCGCAGGGAGGCTACGAGCAGTACTTC
TRBV6-4,few,TRBJ2-1,NA,CASRAQGGSYNEQFF,TGTGCCAGCAGGGCCCAGGGGGGTTCCTACAATGAGCAGTTCTTC
TRBV2,NA,TRBJ2-3,TRBD2,CASKRGGTDTQYF,TGTGCCAGCAAGAGGGGAGGGACAGATACGCAGTATTTT
TRBV28,NA,TRBJ2-7,TRBD1,CASSLPGQGDEQYF,TGTGCCAGCAGTTTACCCGGACAGGGAGACGAGCAGTACTTC
TRBV6-1,NA,TRBJ1-1,NA,CASSDARGAFF,TGTGCCAGCAGTGACGCTAGAGGGGCTTTCTTT
TRBV7-9,NA,TRBJ1-3,NA,CASSNSGRNTIYF,TGTGCCAGCAGCAACTCGGGGAGAAACACCATATATTTT
TRBV15,NA,TRBJ2-3,TRBD2,CATSRATGGPEDTQYF,TGTGCCACCAGCAGAGCGACGGGAGGGCCTGAAGATACGCAGTATTTT
TRBV14,few,TRBJ2-3,NA,CASSQGTYASTDTQYF,TGTGCCAGCAGCCAAGGGACTTATGCTAGCACAGATACGCAGTATTTT
TRBV27,NA,TRBJ1-2,NA,CASSFRGLQGGYTF,TGTGCCAGCAGTTTTCGAGGGCTTCAAGGGGGCTACACCTTC
TRBV30,once,TRBJ2-7,NA,CASGVGSSQAYEQYF,TGTGCCTCGGGGGTCGGGTCTTCCCAAGCCTACGAGCAGTACTTC
TRBV7-2,few,TRBJ2-2,NA,CASRPTGLRELFF,TGTGCCAGCAGGCCCACTGGGCTCCGGGAGCTGTTTTTT
TRBV6-5,NA,TRBJ2-7,TRBD1,CASSFRQGEAYEQYF,TGTGCCAGCAGTTTCCGACAGGGGGAGGCCTACGAGCAGTACTTC
TRBV28,once,TRBJ2-1,TRBD2,CASGFSGSSYNEQFF,TGTGCCAGCGGCTTCAGCGGGAGCTCCTACAATGAGCAGTTCTTC
TRBV6-4,NA,TRBJ2-2,NA,CARSSSPNTGELFF,TGTGCCAGATCTAGCTCCCCGAACACCGGGGAGCTGTTTTTT